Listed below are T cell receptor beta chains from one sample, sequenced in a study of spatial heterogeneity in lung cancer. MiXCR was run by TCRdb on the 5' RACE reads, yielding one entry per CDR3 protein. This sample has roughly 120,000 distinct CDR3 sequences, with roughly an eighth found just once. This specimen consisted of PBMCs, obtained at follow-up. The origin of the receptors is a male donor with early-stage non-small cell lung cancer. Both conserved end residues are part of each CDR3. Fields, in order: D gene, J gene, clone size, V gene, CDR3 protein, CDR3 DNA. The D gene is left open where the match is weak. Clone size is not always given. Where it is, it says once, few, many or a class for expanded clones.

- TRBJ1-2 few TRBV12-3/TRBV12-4 CASSLEFDGYTF TGTGCCAGCAGTTTAGAGTTCGATGGCTACACCTTC
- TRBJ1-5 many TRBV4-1 CASSQEWQGHNQPQHF TGCGCCAGCAGCCAAGAGTGGCAGGGACATAATCAGCCCCAGCATTTT
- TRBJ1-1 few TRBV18 CASSHAQLNTEAFF TGTGCCAGCTCACACGCACAGCTCAACACTGAAGCTTTCTTT
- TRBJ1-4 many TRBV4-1 CASSRQLATNEKLFF TGCGCCAGCAGCCGCCAACTGGCAACTAATGAAAAACTGTTTTTT
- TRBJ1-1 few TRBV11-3 CASSLRGNSEAFF TGTGCCAGCAGCTTACGGGGGAACTCTGAAGCTTTCTTT
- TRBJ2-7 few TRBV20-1 CSAIFPESLFYEQYF TGCAGTGCTATATTCCCCGAAAGTCTTTTCTACGAGCAGTACTTC
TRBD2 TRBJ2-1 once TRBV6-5 CASSYGGLGYNEQFF TGTGCCAGCAGTTACGGGGGACTAGGCTATAATGAGCAGTTCTTC
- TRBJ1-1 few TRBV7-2 CASSADRDRTEAFF TGTGCCAGCAGCGCCGACCGGGATCGCACTGAAGCTTTCTTT
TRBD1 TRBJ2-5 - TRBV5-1 CASSFEDRVFETQYF TGCGCCAGCAGCTTCGAGGACAGGGTTTTCGAGACCCAGTACTTC
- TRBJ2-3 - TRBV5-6 CASSGYRDRSTDTQYF TGTGCCAGCAGCGGATACCGGGACCGCAGCACAGATACGCAGTATTTT
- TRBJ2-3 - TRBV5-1 CASSFRGSDTQYF TGCGCCAGCAGCTTTAGGGGCTCAGATACGCAGTATTTT
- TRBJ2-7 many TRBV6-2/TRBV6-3 CASSFRDSSSYEQYF TGTGCCAGCAGTTTTCGAGACTCCAGCTCCTACGAGCAGTACTTC
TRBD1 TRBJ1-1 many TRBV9 CASSPQGVPNTEAFF TGTGCCAGCAGCCCACAGGGGGTCCCGAACACTGAAGCTTTCTTT
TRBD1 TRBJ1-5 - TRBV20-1 CSARTGGYQPQHF TGCAGTGCTAGGACAGGGGGATATCAGCCCCAGCATTTT
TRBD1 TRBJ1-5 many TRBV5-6 CASSFGTGNQPQHF TGTGCCAGCAGCTTTGGGACAGGGAATCAGCCCCAGCATTTT
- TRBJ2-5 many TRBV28 CASSFRSLMYQETQYF TGTGCCAGCAGTTTTCGGAGCCTAATGTACCAAGAGACCCAGTACTTC
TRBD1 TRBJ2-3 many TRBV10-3 CAISEPNGAEGADTQYF TGTGCCATCAGTGAGCCGAATGGGGCCGAGGGGGCGGATACGCAGTATTTT
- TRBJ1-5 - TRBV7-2 CASSLGGLGSQPQHF TGTGCCAGCAGCTTGGGGGGGCTCGGAAGTCAGCCCCAGCATTTT
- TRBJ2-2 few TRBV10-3 CAIGRANTGELFF TGTGCCATCGGGCGGGCGAACACCGGGGAGCTGTTTTTT
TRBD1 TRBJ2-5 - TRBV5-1 CASSLAPTGGAETQYF TGCGCCAGCAGCTTGGCCCCTACAGGGGGCGCAGAGACCCAGTACTTC
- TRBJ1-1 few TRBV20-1 CSARVYYTEAFF TGCAGTGCTAGAGTGTACTACACTGAAGCTTTCTTT
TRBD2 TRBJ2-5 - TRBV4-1 CASSRAGTRVETQYF TGCGCCAGCAGCCGAGCCGGGACTAGGGTGGAGACCCAGTACTTC
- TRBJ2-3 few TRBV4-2 CASSQEGQGSTDTQYF TGTGCCAGCAGCCAAGAAGGGCAGGGAAGCACAGATACGCAGTATTTT
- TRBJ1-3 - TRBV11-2 CASSFTDSKAISGNTIYF TGTGCCAGCAGCTTCACGGACAGTAAGGCCATCTCTGGAAACACCATATATTTT
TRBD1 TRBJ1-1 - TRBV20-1 CSARRTGRNTEAFF TGCAGTGCTAGACGGACAGGACGGAACACTGAAGCTTTCTTT
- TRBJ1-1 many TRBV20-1 CSARVPGQTEAFF TGCAGTGCTAGAGTACCAGGACAAACTGAAGCTTTCTTT
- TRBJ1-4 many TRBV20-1 CSASRGETTNEKLFF TGCAGTGCGAGTCGGGGGGAGACAACTAATGAAAAACTGTTTTTT
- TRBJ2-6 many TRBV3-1 CASRDSSGANVLTF TGTGCCAGCAGGGACAGCTCTGGGGCCAACGTCCTGACTTTC
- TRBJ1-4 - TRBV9 CASSPGKLNEKLFF TGTGCCAGCAGCCCCGGGAAGCTAAATGAAAAACTGTTTTTT
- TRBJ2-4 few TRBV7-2 CASSPDRAKNIQYF TGTGCCAGCAGCCCCGACCGGGCCAAAAACATTCAGTACTTC
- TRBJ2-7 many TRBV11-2 CASSLVSGHRGISEQYF TGTGCCAGCAGCTTAGTCTCCGGACACCGGGGAATAAGCGAGCAGTACTTC
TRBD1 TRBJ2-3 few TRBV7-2 CASSIDRARTDTQYF TGTGCCAGCAGCATAGACAGGGCGCGCACAGATACGCAGTATTTT
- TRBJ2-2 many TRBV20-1 CSVLLSGGPGELFF TGCAGTGTTCTCCTTAGCGGTGGACCCGGGGAGCTGTTTTTT
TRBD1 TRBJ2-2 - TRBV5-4 CASSGRGTDYTGELFF TGTGCCAGCAGCGGTCGAGGGACAGACTACACCGGGGAGCTGTTTTTT
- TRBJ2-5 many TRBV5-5 CASSLAAVEETQYF TGTGCCAGCAGCTTGGCCGCCGTTGAAGAGACCCAGTACTTC
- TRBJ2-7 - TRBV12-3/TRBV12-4 CASTQAGRFYEQYF TGTGCCAGCACCCAGGCCGGTCGGTTCTACGAGCAGTACTTC
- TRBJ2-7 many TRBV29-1 CSVDTGYEQYF TGCAGCGTTGACACCGGCTACGAGCAGTACTTC
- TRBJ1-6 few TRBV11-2 CASSSSSSSYNSPLHF TGTGCCAGCAGCTCCTCGAGCAGCTCCTATAATTCACCCCTCCACTTT
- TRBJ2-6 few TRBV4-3 CASSQERVPSGANVLTF TGCGCCAGCAGCCAAGAACGGGTCCCCTCTGGGGCCAACGTCCTGACTTTC
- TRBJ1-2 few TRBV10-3 CAIKGQGNYGYTF TGTGCCATCAAGGGTCAGGGGAACTATGGCTACACCTTC